A selection of T cell receptor beta chains follows, all from one sample in a study of blood T cell repertoires in COVID-19. Data came from immunoSEQ multiplex PCR; TCRdb stores just in-frame clones and leaves some out. The sample has about 170,000 clones, 65% to 85% seen once. Sequenced sample: PBMCs or T cells enriched from blood (not recorded which). The receptor set was obtained from a woman aged 50 to 60 in a cohort exposed to, infected with or recovered from COVID-19 (not recorded which). Both conserved end residues are part of each CDR3. D genes are given only for firm matches. Size values are once, few and many counts, or a class for expanded clones, and some rows have none.

J gene	clone size	D gene	V gene	CDR3 protein	CDR3 DNA
TRBJ1-2	.	TRBD1	TRBV5-8	CASSWPGTGSNYGYTF	TGTGCCAGCAGCTGGCCCGGGACAGGCAGTAACTATGGCTACACCTTC
TRBJ1-1	.	TRBD1	TRBV27	CASSPSHIRGRVGEAFF	TGTGCCAGCAGCCCGTCCCATATTAGGGGGCGCGTGGGTGAAGCTTTCTTT
TRBJ2-1	.	TRBD2	TRBV28	CASSLEAGGGDEQFF	TGTGCCAGCAGTTTGGAAGCGGGAGGGGGAGATGAGCAGTTCTTC
TRBJ1-1	few	TRBD1	TRBV5-1	CASSLATGTENTEAFF	TGCGCCAGCAGCTTGGCTACCGGGACAGAGAACACTGAAGCTTTCTTT
TRBJ2-3	.	.	TRBV28	CASRSGGWGTDTQYF	TGTGCCAGCAGGTCTGGGGGGTGGGGGACAGATACGCAGTATTTT
TRBJ1-5	.	TRBD1	TRBV27	CASSRQGFTPQHF	TGTGCCAGCAGCAGACAGGGCTTTACGCCCCAGCATTTT
TRBJ2-1	few	.	TRBV6-1	CAVAHSYNEQFF	TGTGCCGTAGCACACTCCTACAATGAGCAGTTCTTC
TRBJ1-2	once	TRBD1	TRBV9	CASSTRTGGNYGYTF	TGTGCCAGCAGCACTAGGACAGGGGGCAACTATGGCTACACCTTC
TRBJ1-3	.	.	TRBV5-1	CASSLAAESSGNTIYF	TGCGCCAGCAGCTTGGCAGCGGAGAGCTCTGGAAACACCATATATTTT
TRBJ1-5	.	TRBD1	TRBV28	CASSLGTGVSNQPQHF	TGTGCCAGCAGTCTAGGGACAGGGGTTAGCAATCAGCCCCAGCATTTT
TRBJ2-5	.	TRBD1	TRBV27	CASSRGSVETQYF	TGTGCCAGCAGCAGGGGGAGTGTGGAGACCCAGTACTTC
TRBJ2-7	.	.	TRBV28	CASSWVGAFEQYF	TGTGCCAGCTCGTGGGTTGGGGCCTTCGAGCAGTACTTC
TRBJ2-1	.	TRBD2	TRBV19	CASSMSGSGVGSYNEQFF	TGTGCCAGTAGTATGAGCGGGAGTGGTGTAGGCTCCTACAATGAGCAGTTCTTC
TRBJ2-3	.	.	TRBV5-4	CASSVTSTDTQYF	TGTGCCAGCAGCGTAACTAGCACAGATACGCAGTATTTT
TRBJ2-2	.	.	TRBV18	CASSPGNTNTGELFF	TGTGCCAGCTCACCAGGCAACACGAACACCGGGGAGCTGTTTTTT
TRBJ1-3	few	.	TRBV4-1	CASSQAGGSGNTIYF	TGCGCCAGCAGCCAAGCGGGTGGGAGCGGAAACACCATATATTTT
TRBJ2-7	few	TRBD1	TRBV10-1	CASSLQGTDDEQYF	TGCGCCAGCAGCCTTCAGGGGACAGATGACGAGCAGTACTTC
TRBJ1-6	.	TRBD1	TRBV28	CASGYDRGKGGPSYNSPLHF	TGTGCCAGCGGCTACGACAGGGGAAAAGGGGGTCCCTCCTATAATTCACCCCTCCACTTT
TRBJ2-7	.	.	TRBV27	CASSFRGPFEEQYF	TGTGCCAGCAGTTTTAGGGGTCCGTTTGAGGAGCAGTACTTC
TRBJ2-2	once	TRBD1	TRBV29-1	CSVAQGAGTGELFF	TGCAGCGTTGCACAGGGGGCGGGCACCGGGGAGCTGTTTTTT
TRBJ2-4	once	.	TRBV6-5	CASSYSSAAKNIQYF	TGTGCCAGCAGTTACTCTAGCGCAGCCAAAAACATTCAGTACTTC
TRBJ1-1	.	.	TRBV3-1/TRBV3-2	CASSQVAGGRTEAFF	TGTGCCAGCAGCCAAGTTGCGGGGGGCCGCACTGAAGCTTTCTTT
TRBJ2-1	once	TRBD2	TRBV28	CASSSGTSRVNEQFF	TGTGCCAGCAGTTCCGGGACTAGTAGGGTCAATGAGCAGTTCTTC
TRBJ1-3	.	TRBD1	TRBV5-1	CASHDPGQGTGNTIYF	TGCGCCAGCCATGACCCGGGACAGGGGACTGGAAACACCATATATTTT
TRBJ1-5	.	.	TRBV4-2	CASRLGARYSNQPQHF	TGTGCCAGCAGGTTGGGGGCACGCTATAGCAATCAGCCCCAGCATTTT
TRBJ2-7	.	TRBD1	TRBV6-5	CASSSPGQTYEQYF	TGTGCCAGCAGTTCGCCGGGACAGACCTACGAGCAGTACTTC
TRBJ1-1	once	.	TRBV15	CATSSPRTHSQAFF	TGTGCCACCAGCTCCCCACGGACTCACAGTCAGGCTTTCTTT
TRBJ2-1	.	TRBD2	TRBV7-3	CASSPRGGGYNEQFF	TGTGCCAGCAGCCCGCGTGGCGGGGGGTACAATGAGCAGTTCTTC
TRBJ1-2	few	TRBD1	TRBV28	CASSLQGALGYGYTF	TGTGCCAGCAGTTTGCAGGGGGCGCTGGGATATGGCTACACCTTC
TRBJ2-1	.	TRBD2	TRBV5-1	CASSPSPAGVFNEQFF	TGCGCCAGCAGCCCCTCTCCAGCGGGGGTGTTCAATGAGCAGTTCTTC
TRBJ1-6	.	.	TRBV19	CASSTGWNSPLHF	TGTGCCAGTAGTACGGGTTGGAATTCACCCCTCCACTTT
TRBJ1-1	.	TRBD1	TRBV19	CASRYSGGMNTEAFF	TGTGCCAGTAGGTACTCAGGGGGCATGAACACTGAAGCTTTCTTT
TRBJ1-6	.	TRBD1	TRBV28	CASSFDRGGSPLHF	TGTGCCAGCAGTTTCGACAGGGGCGGTTCACCCCTCCACTTT
TRBJ1-5	.	.	TRBV25-1	CASGEGDQPQHF	TGTGCCAGTGGTGAGGGGGATCAGCCCCAGCATTTT
TRBJ1-1	.	.	TRBV1	CTSRKGQGNTEAFF	TGCACCAGCCGTAAAGGACAGGGGAACACTGAAGCTTTCTTT
TRBJ2-3	once	TRBD2	TRBV13	CASSLGASGVVDTQYF	TGTGCCAGCAGCTTAGGGGCTAGCGGAGTGGTAGATACGCAGTATTTT
TRBJ1-6	.	.	TRBV7-3	CASSLTLDTNSPLHF	TGTGCCAGCAGCTTAACCCTTGACACCAATTCACCCCTCCACTTT
TRBJ2-5	.	TRBD2	TRBV5-1	CASSYIPGLAGVETQYF	TGCGCCAGCAGCTATATCCCGGGACTAGCGGGAGTGGAGACCCAGTACTTC
TRBJ1-1	.	.	TRBV7-6	CASSLPTGNTEAFF	TGTGCCAGCAGCTTACCTACAGGGAACACTGAAGCTTTCTTT
TRBJ2-6	.	.	TRBV5-1	CASSLGPGSVSGANVLTF	TGCGCCAGCAGCTTGGGTCCAGGGTCGGTCTCTGGGGCCAACGTCCTGACTTTC
TRBJ2-1	.	.	TRBV3-1/TRBV3-2	CASSAIRGVNEQFF	TGTGCCAGCAGCGCAATCAGGGGGGTAAATGAGCAGTTCTTC
TRBJ1-5	.	TRBD1	TRBV6-5	CASSITRTGRQPQHF	TGTGCCAGCAGTATTACCCGGACAGGGAGGCAGCCCCAGCATTTT
TRBJ2-5	.	.	TRBV11-1	CASSLVMETQYF	TGTGCCAGCAGCTTAGTTATGGAGACCCAGTACTTC
TRBJ1-1	.	.	TRBV7-8	CASSQRPGGTEAFF	TGTGCCAGCAGCCAAAGACCTGGAGGGACTGAAGCTTTCTTT
TRBJ2-2	once	.	TRBV5-1	CASSNSTHTGELFF	TGCGCCAGCAGCAACTCAACCCACACCGGGGAGCTGTTTTTT
TRBJ2-4	.	.	TRBV5-8	CASSPRRNIQYF	TGTGCCAGCAGCCCAAGGAGAAACATTCAGTACTTC
TRBJ2-6	many	.	TRBV19	CASRDRSSGANVLTF	TGTGCCAGCCGAGACAGGAGCTCTGGGGCCAACGTCCTGACTTTC
TRBJ2-2	.	.	TRBV5-4	CASSAGSHGGTGELFF	TGTGCCAGCAGCGCCGGGAGCCACGGGGGCACCGGGGAGCTGTTTTTT
TRBJ2-4	.	TRBD1	TRBV5-1	CASSREPGQGRVGAKNIQYF	TGCGCCAGCAGCCGGGAACCGGGACAGGGGAGAGTAGGAGCCAAAAACATTCAGTACTTC
TRBJ2-1	.	TRBD2	TRBV24-1	CATSEYGTSGDSSYNEQFF	TGTGCCACCAGTGAGTACGGGACTAGCGGAGATAGCTCCTACAATGAGCAGTTCTTC
TRBJ1-1	.	.	TRBV12-3/TRBV12-4	CASSYLNTEAFF	TGTGCCAGCAGTTACCTAAACACTGAAGCTTTCTTT
TRBJ1-3	.	.	TRBV30	CAWTWDISSGNTIYF	TGTGCCTGGACCTGGGACATCAGCTCTGGAAACACCATATATTTT
TRBJ1-1	.	.	TRBV9	CASSVLSALNTEAFF	TGTGCCAGCAGCGTATTGTCAGCGTTGAACACTGAAGCTTTCTTT
TRBJ1-1	few	.	TRBV4-2	CASSRAQGQENTEAFF	TGTGCCAGCAGCCGAGCTCAGGGCCAGGAGAACACTGAAGCTTTCTTT
TRBJ2-3	.	TRBD2	TRBV3-1/TRBV3-2	CASSEQAGGPPDTQYF	TGTGCCAGCAGCGAACAGGCGGGGGGGCCCCCAGATACGCAGTATTTT
TRBJ1-2	.	TRBD1	TRBV29-1	CSAAGTGGSYGYTF	TGCAGCGCAGCCGGGACAGGGGGCAGCTATGGCTACACCTTC
TRBJ2-7	.	.	TRBV25-1	CASSEWASSYSYEQYF	TGTGCCAGCAGTGAATGGGCCAGTTCCTACTCCTACGAGCAGTACTTC
TRBJ2-7	few	.	TRBV5-6	CASSAPGYRERAYEQYF	TGTGCCAGCAGCGCCCCGGGGTATCGGGAGAGGGCGTACGAGCAGTACTTC